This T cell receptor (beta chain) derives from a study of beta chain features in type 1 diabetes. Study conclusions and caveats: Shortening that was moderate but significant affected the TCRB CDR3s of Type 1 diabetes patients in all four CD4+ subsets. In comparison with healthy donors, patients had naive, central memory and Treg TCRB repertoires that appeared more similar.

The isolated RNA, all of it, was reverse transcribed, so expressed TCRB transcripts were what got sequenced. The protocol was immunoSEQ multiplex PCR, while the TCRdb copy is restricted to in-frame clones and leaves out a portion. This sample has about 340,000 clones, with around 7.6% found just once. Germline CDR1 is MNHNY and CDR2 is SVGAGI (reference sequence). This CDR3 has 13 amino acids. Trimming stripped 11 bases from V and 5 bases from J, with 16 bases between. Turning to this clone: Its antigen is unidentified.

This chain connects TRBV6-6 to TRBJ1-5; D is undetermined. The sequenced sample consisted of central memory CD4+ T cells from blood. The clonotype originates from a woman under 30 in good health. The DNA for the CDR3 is TGTGCCGCCGCGTCTGGGATGGATCAGCCCCAGCATTTT. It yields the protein CAAASGMDQPQHF.